This TCR beta chain was recovered during a study of T-cell reconstitution after alpha-beta-depleted transplantation in children. It was with unique molecular identifiers that the TCRbeta library was prepared. TCRdb independently ran MiXCR on the PCR reads; one entry per CDR3 protein. The sample holds about 440,000 distinct CDR3 sequences; 43% are singletons and the top ten take roughly 27%. Many counts were recorded for this clonotype. Its antigen is not identified. V was pared by 7 bases and J by 0 bases, with 18 bases between. The CDR3 contains 16 residues. Study outcomes and limitations: Surviving recipient T cells and thymic progenitors produced the high day-60 TCRbeta diversity seen in some patients.

This clonotype originated in a girl between 2 and 10 years old with aplastic anemia, due to receive a stem cell transplant. The chain recombines TRBV12-3 or TRBV12-4 with TRBJ1-1, with a possible D match to TRBD1 (5 bases). The sequences come from PBMCs, collected before TCRalphabeta/CD19-depleted stem cell transplant. DNA of the CDR3: TGTGCCAGCACTAGAGGGGTGGGCGGAATGAACACTGAAGCTTTCTTT. As protein: CASTRGVGGMNTEAFF.